This T cell receptor beta chain is drawn from a study of cytomegalovirus exposure and HLA in healthy donors. Study in general: Earlier work reported roughly 120 million unique TCR beta sequences from roughly 180 million T cells.

To note about this clone: Its antigen is still unknown.

The CDR3 covers 12 residues. CDR1 and CDR2 from the germline V gene are MNHNY and SVGAGI (reference sequence). Trimming cost V 5 bases and J 6 bases, with 11 bases left between them. PCR used 60 Vbeta primers and 13 Jbeta primers. Only in-frame clones appear in the TCRdb table, and some are missing; sequencing was by immunoSEQ multiplex PCR. Of just over 200,000 clones listed, roughly 84% are singletons. General study findings and limits: Accurate prediction of most subjects' HLA-A and HLA-B alleles from TCR beta sequences was reported. In all likelihood, a cluster of highly shared sequence variants was a sequencing artifact. A missense DCLRE1C variant was associated with V- and J-gene trimming of TCR beta chains in a later analysis, and an independent cohort replicated the association.

The source is a man aged 45-60 years in good health and CMV-seronegative. Material: PBMCs. The chain is built from TRBV6-6 and TRBJ2-7; D possibly corresponds to TRBD1 (5 bases). CDR3 coding DNA: TGTGCCAGCAGTATGGTTGGGGCCGAGCAGTACTTC. Its translation is CASSMVGAEQYF.